One sample yielded the 20 T cell receptor beta chains listed below, sequenced in a study of T cell responses to AZD1222 COVID-19 vaccine. Clones were sequenced by immunoSEQ multiplex PCR, and TCRdb holds only the in-frame ones, with some missing. The profile shows approximately 170,000 clones, approximately 90% of them singletons. The source material was peripheral blood, sampled on day 0 of AZD1222 vaccination. These receptors originate from an adult in good health.

The CDR3 nucleotides read TGTGCCAGCAGTCCTCGGGGCCTCCCGGGCACTGAAGCTTTCTTT. It is translated as CASSPRGLPGTEAFF. V usage is TRBV27 and J usage is TRBJ1-1, with TRBD1 as a possible D gene (5 bases). CDR1 MNHEY and CDR2 SMNVEV come from the germline V gene (reference sequence). The CDR3 contains 15 residues. The V and J ends lost 5 bases and 4 bases respectively, with 17 bases between them.

The J gene is TRBJ2-1, the V gene TRBV24-1, with D possibly being TRBD2 (6 bases). Germline V gene lookup returns CDR1 KGHDR and CDR2 SFDVKD. Trimming left V 1 base short and J 10 bases short, with 10 bases between. This CDR3 contains 13 residues. CDR3 residues: CATSDFYAGEQFF. The CDR3 DNA reads TGTGCCACCAGTGATTTCTACGCGGGAGAGCAGTTCTTC.

The gene calls are TRBV4-1 and TRBJ1-3, with D hard to call. Germline-derived CDR1 and CDR2 are MGHRA and YSYEKL. V was shortened by 2 bases and J by 1 base, with 6 bases between the two germline ends. The CDR3 contains 14 residues. DNA of the CDR3: TGCGCCAGCAGCCAACCGAAATCTGGAAACACCATATATTTT. This gives the protein CASSQPKSGNTIYF.

This clone came up once. The gene calls are TRBV7-3 and TRBJ1-1, with a possible D match to TRBD1 (6 bases). The CDR3 loop spans 14 amino acids. V was shortened by 4 bases and J by 7 bases, with 16 bases between the two germline ends. Germline V gene data show CDR1 as SGHTA and CDR2 as FQGTGA. CDR3 loop: CASSSAGGQSEAFF. CDR3 DNA sequence: TGTGCCAGCAGCTCCGCGGGGGGGCAGAGTGAAGCTTTCTTT.

This chain joins TRBV3-1 (or the pseudogene TRBV3-2) and TRBJ1-3, with D hard to call. CDR3 size: 14 residues. The germline gives CDR1 LGHDT, CDR2 YNNKEL (reference sequence). The germline V and J ends were trimmed by 6 bases and 0 bases, with 9 bases remaining between them. In DNA, the CDR3 is TGTGCCAGCAGGGGCTATCTCTCTGGAAACACCATATATTTT. Residues: CASRGYLSGNTIYF.

The chain is built from TRBV27 and TRBJ2-1, with D possibly matching TRBD2 (6 bases). CDR1 and CDR2 from the germline V gene are MNHEY and SMNVEV (reference sequence). The V gene lost 6 bases and the J gene lost 0 bases, with 9 bases spanning the gap. The CDR3 runs 14 residues. The CDR3 coding sequence is TGTGCCAGCAGAGGCGGGATCTCCTACAATGAGCAGTTCTTC. The encoded protein is CASRGGISYNEQFF.

This clone was observed a single time. The chain links TRBV19 to TRBJ2-2; 13 bases align to TRBD2. CDR3 size: 16 residues. Germline V gives CDR1 LNHDA, CDR2 SQIVND (reference sequence). Trimming removed 6 bases from V and 2 bases from J; junction bases left unmatched: 3. In nucleotides, the CDR3 is TGTGCCAGTAGACCGGGACTAGCGGGAAACACCGGGGAGCTGTTTTTT. Its protein is CASRPGLAGNTGELFF.

A single count supports this clone. The chain recombines TRBV15 with TRBJ1-1; D not resolved. Trimming stripped 0 bases from V and 1 base from J, with 12 bases between. This CDR3 comprises 16 residues. Germline V gives CDR1 LNHNV, CDR2 YYDKDF (reference sequence). The CDR3 loop is CATSRDSYGENTEAFF. The CDR3 region has the DNA TGTGCCACCAGCAGAGATTCGTACGGGGAGAACACTGAAGCTTTCTTT.

J is TRBJ2-7 and V is TRBV30; D may be TRBD2 (5 bases). The ends were cut back, 2 bases at V and 0 bases at J, with 20 bases in the middle. Germline V CDR1 and CDR2: GTSNPN, SVGIG (reference sequence). This CDR3 is 17 amino acids long. CDR3 sequence reads: CAWSILWEKPSSYEQYF. CDR3 sequence (DNA): TGTGCCTGGAGTATATTGTGGGAGAAGCCTAGCTCCTACGAGCAGTACTTC.

This rearrangement joins TRBV29-1 to TRBJ2-5; D call uncertain. V dropped 5 bases and J dropped 3 bases, with 10 bases sitting between them. CDR3 size: 12 residues. Germline CDR1 is SQVTM and CDR2 is ANQGSEA. In DNA, the CDR3 is TGCAGCGTTCAGGTCGGAAAAGAGACCCAGTACTTC. Translating it yields CSVQVGKETQYF.

This chain uses TRBV11-3 with TRBJ2-2; D might be TRBD2 (6 bases). V lost 5 bases, J lost 4 bases, and 14 bases lay in between. Germline CDR1 reads SGHNT; CDR2 reads YENEEA. This CDR3 is 15 amino acids long. CDR3 sequence: CASSPFSGSTGELFF. Written as DNA, the CDR3 is TGTGCCAGCAGCCCCTTTAGCGGATCCACCGGGGAGCTGTTTTTT.

The chain recombines TRBV30 with TRBJ2-7, with D uncertain. With 0 bases removed from V and 2 bases from J, the gap between germline ends came to 8 bases. The CDR3 length is 13 residues. Germline-derived CDR1 and CDR2 are GTSNPN and SVGIG (reference sequence). The CDR3 loop reads CAWSVDATYEQYF. The CDR3 region has the DNA TGTGCCTGGAGTGTGGACGCAACCTACGAGCAGTACTTC. The full variable domain, its missing parts supplied by reference TRBV30 and TRBJ2-7, is SQTIHQWPATLVQPVGSPLSLECTVEGTSNPNLYWYRQAAGRGLQLLFYSVGIGQISSEVPQNLSASRPQDRQFILSSKKLLLSDSGFYLCAWSVDATYEQYFGPGTRLTVT.

This clone was found once. The chain uses TRBV28 and TRBJ2-1, with 11 bases aligning to TRBD1. Per the germline V gene, CDR1 is MDHEN and CDR2 is SYDVKM. V was clipped by 8 bases and J by 8 bases; unmatched bases: 8. This CDR3 spans 14 amino acids. The CDR3 coding sequence is TGTGCCAGCGTTGGAGGACAGGGGGCCCATGAGCAGTTCTTC. Its translation is CASVGGQGAHEQFF.

The chain combines TRBV13 with TRBJ1-4; no clear D. The CDR3 sequence is 14 residues long. Germline V gene data show CDR1 as PRHDT and CDR2 as FYEKMQ (reference sequence). Trimming pared 4 bases from V and 4 bases from J, leaving 10 bases between. DNA of the CDR3: TGTGCCAGCAGCTCGGGAGTAGGTAATGAAAAACTGTTTTTT. This sequence encodes CASSSGVGNEKLFF.

The rearrangement links TRBV5-5 to TRBJ2-7, with no clear D. This CDR3 is 17 amino acids long. From germline, CDR1 is SGHKS and CDR2 YYEKEE (reference sequence). V gave up 1 base and J gave up 0 bases, with 17 bases separating them. The CDR3 nucleotides are TGTGCCAGCAGCTTGCGTGGACCTCCCGTGAGCTCCTACGAGCAGTACTTC. Its protein is CASSLRGPPVSSYEQYF.

V usage is TRBV6-5 and J usage is TRBJ1-5, with D maybe TRBD1 (6 bases). Germline V gene lookup returns CDR1 MNHEY and CDR2 SVGAGI. The V and J ends lost 7 bases and 2 bases respectively, with 9 bases between them. This CDR3 has 13 residues. CDR3 in DNA: TGTGCCAGCAACAGGGCTGGCAATCAGCCCCAGCATTTT. It codes for CASNRAGNQPQHF.

The genes are TRBV7-8 and TRBJ1-6; D gene ambiguous. The CDR3 sequence is 15 residues long. Per germline, CDR1 SGHVS and CDR2 FQNEAQ. V was pared by 2 bases and J by 2 bases, with 7 bases between. This CDR3 reads CASSLNTAYNSPLHF. The CDR3 DNA reads TGTGCCAGCAGCTTAAACACGGCCTATAATTCACCCCTCCACTTT.

The rearrangement links TRBV6-5 to TRBJ2-7; possibly TRBD1 for D (5 bases). CDR3 length: 13 amino acids. CDR1 and CDR2 (germline): MNHEY, SVGAGI. With 6 bases removed from V and 4 bases from J, the gap between germline ends came to 13 bases. Written as DNA, the CDR3 is TGTGCCAGCAGCACAGGACACAGATACGAGCAGTACTTC. It translates to CASSTGHRYEQYF.

J is TRBJ2-1 and V is TRBV4-2; D gene unclear. The germline gives CDR1 LGHNA, CDR2 YNFKEQ. The CDR3 loop spans 14 amino acids. V was clipped by 3 bases and J by 9 bases, with 15 bases between them. CDR3 residues: CASSHTLGNGEQFF. CDR3 coding DNA: TGTGCCAGCAGCCACACCTTAGGAAATGGTGAGCAGTTCTTC.

The gene calls are TRBV19 and TRBJ2-7, with no clear D. V dropped 4 bases and J dropped 5 bases, with 18 bases sitting between them. CDR3 length: 15 residues. CDR1 and CDR2 from the germline V gene are LNHDA and SQIVND (reference sequence). The CDR3 is CASSNEAASWDEQYF. The CDR3 DNA is TGTGCCAGTAGTAACGAGGCCGCCTCTTGGGACGAGCAGTACTTC.